This T cell receptor beta chain was documented in a study of T cells in Graves' hyperthyroidism and ophthalmopathy. This clonotype was counted a few times. Newly diagnosed hyperthyroidism patients aged 18 to 65 years had disease lasting under 2 months. Clinical symptoms, serum thyroxine and TRAb, thyroid ultrasound and orbital computed tomography were used for the diagnoses. CDR3 length: 18 amino acids. V was cut by 3 bases and J by 0 bases, with 17 bases left in between. The V gene's germline CDR1 is MGHRA and CDR2 YSYEKL. From RNA transcripts, TCR beta CDR3 regions were amplified. With the HTBI primer set, the TCR CDR3 went through a first round of RT-PCR. TCRdb analysed the multiplex PCR reads with MiXCR anew, one entry per CDR3 protein. The sample carries about 560,000 distinct CDR3 sequences, 16% recorded once.

The sequence derives from a woman between 18 and 29 years old with Graves' hyperthyroidism. This chain connects TRBV4-1 to TRBJ2-2; D perhaps matches TRBD2 (6 bases). The sample comprised blood. The CDR3 region is CASSHGRLGFTNTGELFF. The CDR3, as DNA: TGCGCCAGCAGCCACGGGAGACTAGGCTTCACGAACACCGGGGAGCTGTTTTTT.